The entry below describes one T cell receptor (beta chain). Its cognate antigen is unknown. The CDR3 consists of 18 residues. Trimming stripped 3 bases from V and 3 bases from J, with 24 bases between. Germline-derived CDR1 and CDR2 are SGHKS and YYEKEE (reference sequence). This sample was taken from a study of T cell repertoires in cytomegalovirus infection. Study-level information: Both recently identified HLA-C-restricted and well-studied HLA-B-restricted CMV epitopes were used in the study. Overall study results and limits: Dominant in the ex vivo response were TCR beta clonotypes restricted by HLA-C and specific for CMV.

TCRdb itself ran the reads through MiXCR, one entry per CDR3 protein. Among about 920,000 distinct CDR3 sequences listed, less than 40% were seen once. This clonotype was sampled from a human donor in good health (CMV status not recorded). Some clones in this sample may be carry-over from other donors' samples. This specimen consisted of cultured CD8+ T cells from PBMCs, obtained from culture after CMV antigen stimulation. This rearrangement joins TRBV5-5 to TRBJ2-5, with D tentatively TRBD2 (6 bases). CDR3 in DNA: TGTGCCAGCAGCTCCCCCCGAGGAGGGTCGAATGGGGAAGAGACCCAGTACTTC. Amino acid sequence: CASSSPRGGSNGEETQYF.